Sequencing of this TCR beta chain was carried out in a study of radiotherapy plus CTLA-4 blockade in lung cancer. In the study overall: Among all patients, 15% to 20% showed objective responses, while more than 25% had disease control.

Assay used: immunoSEQ multiplex PCR; TCRdb lists only in-frame clones, some missing. The sample shows roughly 88,000 clones, 80% to 90% of them seen only once. Germline-derived CDR1 and CDR2 are SGHRS and YFSETQ. The ends were cut back, 4 bases at V and 8 bases at J, with 12 bases in the middle. The CDR3 is made up of 13 amino acids. This clonotype was sampled from a human donor with non-small cell lung cancer who had stable disease on radiotherapy plus ipilimumab. The rearrangement uses TRBV5-1 and TRBJ1-4; weak D call: TRBD1 (5 bases). The material was peripheral blood, obtained from a patient treated with radiotherapy plus ipilimumab. CDR3 DNA: TGCGCCAGCAGCGGAACAGGATCCGAAAAACTGTTTTTT. This gives the protein CASSGTGSEKLFF.